This T cell receptor (beta chain) was identified during a study of CD8 T cells in ankylosing spondylitis. 5'-RACE, quantitative and with molecular barcodes, yielded the TCR beta libraries. TCRdb ran MiXCR on the 5' RACE reads and lists one entry per CDR3 protein. The table lists some 200,000 distinct CDR3 sequences, about 7% of them singletons. This clonotype was seen ten or more times. Antigen: not known. The germline V gene has CDR1 MNHEY and CDR2 SVGAGI. This CDR3 region has 14 residues. The V and J ends lost 0 bases and 8 bases respectively, with 8 bases between them. Study-level results: Typical of ankylosing spondylitis blood, it appeared, was a TCR beta motif of about eight highly homologous variants. Researchers report that disease-linked clones proved CD8+ and relatively rare in peripheral blood. Enrichment of disease-linked clones was reportedly significant in matched ankylosing spondylitis synovial fluid.

Sequenced input: blood, either unsorted or a sorted T cell fraction (not recorded which). The sequence came from a male donor with ankylosing spondylitis. The V gene is TRBV6-5, the J gene TRBJ1-6; D gene uncertain. CDR3 protein: CASSYSNKYSPLHF. The DNA for the CDR3 is TGTGCCAGCAGTTACTCGAATAAGTATTCACCCCTCCACTTT.